The 22 T cell receptor beta chains listed next were all sequenced from one sample in a study of T-cell memory formation after mild COVID-19. Each CDR3 protein is one row after TCRdb ran MiXCR on the 5' RACE reads. The sample contains about 400,000 distinct CDR3 sequences, about 25% of which appear only once. Material for sequencing was PBMCs or a T cell subset sorted from them (not recorded which). Every receptor here comes from an adult woman who had mild COVID-19 (a few samples of this study predate the infection). Cell type and time point are not known.

In this sample, this clonotype turned up once. Just one base apart from a much larger clone, this may be a read error. The V and J genes are TRBV5-6 and TRBJ1-1; no reliable D call. Germline V gene sequence: CDR1 SGHDT, CDR2 YYEEEE. The V and J ends lost 0 bases and 1 base respectively, with 4 bases between them. CDR3 size: 13 residues. This chain's CDR3 is CASSLDKNTEAFF. Written as DNA, the CDR3 is TGTGCCAGCAGCTTGGACAAGAACACTGAAGCTTTCTTT.

This clonotype occurred a few times. The rearrangement uses TRBV11-1 and TRBJ1-1, with D unresolved. This CDR3 region has 14 residues. Trimming took off 1 base at V and 3 bases at J, with 9 bases between the two ends. Germline V gene sequence: CDR1 SGHAT, CDR2 FQDESV (reference sequence). The CDR3 DNA sequence: TGTGCCAGCAGCTTAGGACCGGAGGACACTGAAGCTTTCTTT. Encoded protein: CASSLGPEDTEAFF.

This chain links TRBV12-3 or TRBV12-4 with TRBJ2-3; 7 bases line up with TRBD2. The ends lost 5 bases at V and 0 bases at J; junction bases unmatched: 5. CDR3 size: 15 residues. As DNA, the CDR3 is TGTGCCAGCAGTCTTACTAGCGAGAGCACAGATACGCAGTATTTT. Residues: CASSLTSESTDTQYF.

This chain uses TRBV7-2 with TRBJ1-5; possibly TRBD1 for D (5 bases). The germline CDR1 and CDR2 sequences are SGHTA and FQGNSA. Trimming pared 1 base from V and 5 bases from J, leaving 15 bases between. This CDR3 spans 16 amino acids. The CDR3 loop reads CASSLGTSHPYQPQHF. Written as DNA, the CDR3 is TGTGCCAGCAGCTTAGGGACATCACACCCTTATCAGCCCCAGCATTTT.

V and J are TRBV7-6 and TRBJ1-2, with D unclear. Deletions cut 1 base from V and 4 bases from J, with 13 bases between. Looked up from germline, CDR1 is SGHVS and CDR2 is FNYEAQ. CDR3 length equals 15 residues. CDR3 nucleotide sequence: TGTGCCAGCAGCTTAGGGGCCCGTACTTCCTATGGCTACACCTTC. Encoded protein: CASSLGARTSYGYTF.

In its sample, this clonotype was seen a few times. The chain carries TRBV18 and TRBJ2-7; TRBD2 agrees at 7 bases. V trimming: 3 bases; J trimming: 2 bases; junction bases outside the gene matches: 4. The CDR3 is made up of 14 amino acids. Germline V CDR1 and CDR2: KGHSH, LQKENI. The CDR3, as DNA: TGTGCCAGCTCACCTCTAGCGGAGACCTACGAGCAGTACTTC. Translation: CASSPLAETYEQYF.

This chain uses TRBV10-3 with TRBJ1-3, with a possible D match to TRBD1 (6 bases). V lost 3 bases and J lost 2, with 11 bases in between. This CDR3 spans 15 amino acids. CDR1 ENHRY and CDR2 SYGVKD come from the germline V gene. The CDR3 region has the DNA TGTGCCATCAGTGATTCAGGGGTGGCTGGAAACACCATATATTTT. It yields the protein CAISDSGVAGNTIYF.

This clonotype has more than one count but fewer than ten. CDR3: CASSSPGYNEQFF. DNA for the CDR3: TGTGCCAGCAGCTCCCCCGGCTACAATGAGCAGTTCTTC. The gene calls are TRBV5-4 and TRBJ2-1, with D unclear. Trimming took off 3 bases at V and 3 bases at J, with 7 bases between the two ends. Germline V lookup: CDR1 SGHNT, CDR2 YYREEE (reference sequence). The CDR3 runs 13 residues.

The genes are TRBV6-2 or TRBV6-3 and TRBJ1-5; D is uncertain. The length of the CDR3 is 12 residues. V lost 6 bases, J lost 6 bases, and 9 bases lay in between. Germline V gene lookup returns CDR1 MNHEY and CDR2 SVGEGT. The CDR3 reads CASSYDTQPQHF. CDR3 in DNA: TGTGCCAGCAGCTACGACACTCAGCCCCAGCATTTT.

The table lists this clonotype with a few counts. The rearrangement joins TRBV11-2 to TRBJ1-4; D not certain. CDR3 size: 15 residues. Trimming left V 1 base short and J 5 bases short, with 11 bases between. Germline V lookup: CDR1 SGHAT, CDR2 FQNNGV. In nucleotides, the CDR3 is TGTGCCAGCAGCTTAGGGCCCGTGGCAAATGAAAAACTGTTTTTT. This gives the protein CASSLGPVANEKLFF.

This clonotype was observed a few times. This rearrangement joins TRBV5-1 to TRBJ2-3; 8 bases fit TRBD2. The CDR3 loop spans 15 amino acids. V was pared by 4 bases and J by 4 bases, with 8 bases of the junction left unmatched. From germline, CDR1 is SGHRS and CDR2 YFSETQ. This chain's CDR3 is CASSPMSGGADTQYF. The CDR3 DNA reads as TGCGCCAGCAGCCCGATGAGCGGGGGAGCAGATACGCAGTATTTT.

V and J are TRBV5-4 and TRBJ2-2; 9 nucleotides align to TRBD1. Germline lookup yields CDR1 SGHNT and CDR2 YYREEE (reference sequence). The CDR3 sequence is 15 residues long. The V and J ends lost 0 bases and 5 bases, in that order; junction bases with no gene match: 2. Written as DNA, the CDR3 is TGTGCCAGCAGCTTGGATGGGACAGGGACCGGGGAGCTGTTTTTT. This gives the protein CASSLDGTGTGELFF. Full variable domain (remainder filled in from reference TRBV5-4 and TRBJ2-2): ETGVTQSPTHLIKTRGQQVTLRCSSQSGHNTVSWYQQALGQGPQFIFQYYREEENGRGNFPPRFSGLQFPNYSSELNVNALELDDSALYLCASSLDGTGTGELFFGEGSRLTVL.

V and J are TRBV18 and TRBJ2-1, with 10 positions matching TRBD1. CDR1 and CDR2 from the germline V gene are KGHSH and LQKENI. The J segment lost 8 bases and the V segment lost 3 bases, leaving 7 bases of the junction unmatched. This CDR3 is built from 15 residues. In DNA, the CDR3 is TGTGCCAGCTCACCGACAGGGGGCGAGATCTATGAGCAGTTCTTC. Protein sequence: CASSPTGGEIYEQFF. The full variable domain, with the rest looked up from reference TRBV18 and TRBJ2-1, is NAGVMQNPRHLVRRRGQEARLRCSPMKGHSHVYWYRQLPEEGLKFMVYLQKENIIDESGMPKERFSAEFPKEGPSILRIQQVVRGDSAAYFCASSPTGGEIYEQFFGPGTRLTVL.

The sample holds a few counts of this clonotype. The CDR3 loop reads CALGTSGSSYEQYF. In DNA form, the CDR3 reads TGTGCCCTCGGGACTAGCGGGAGCTCCTACGAGCAGTACTTC. The V gene is TRBV10-3, the J gene TRBJ2-7; 14 bases agree with TRBD2. Per the germline V gene, CDR1 is ENHRY and CDR2 is SYGVKD. The CDR3 sequence is 14 residues long. With 11 bases clipped from V and 0 bases from J, the junction kept 3 bases outside the gene matches.

This clonotype showed up just a few times. The chain recombines TRBV7-9 with TRBJ1-1; D may be TRBD1 (5 bases). CDR1 SEHNR and CDR2 FQNEAQ come from the germline V gene (reference sequence). V shed 2 bases and J shed 12 bases, with 10 bases lying between them. The CDR3 is 11 amino acids. As DNA, the CDR3 is TGTGCCAGCAGCTTACGAGGGGATCCTTTCTTT. This sequence encodes CASSLRGDPFF.

This clonotype has a handful of counts. The rearrangement uses TRBV6-2 or TRBV6-3 and TRBJ2-5; possibly TRBD2 for D (5 bases). Trimming removed 9 bases at V and 3 bases at J, with 14 bases between. Germline CDR1 MNHEY, CDR2 SVGEGT. CDR3 length equals 13 residues. CDR3 region: CASETGIEETQYF. CDR3 DNA: TGTGCCAGTGAGACCGGGATAGAAGAGACCCAGTACTTC.

This chain's CDR3 is CASSVDGRSGEQYF. The CDR3 region has the DNA TGTGCCAGCAGCGTAGACGGGAGGTCGGGGGAGCAGTACTTC. The chain recombines TRBV9 with TRBJ2-7; TRBD2 matches 7 bases. The CDR3 sequence is 14 residues long. The junction had 7 bases not matched to a gene; V was cut back by 0 bases and J by 7 bases. Germline loops: CDR1 SGDLS, CDR2 YYNGEE.

This chain uses TRBV12-3 or TRBV12-4 with TRBJ2-1; 8 nucleotides agree with TRBD1. This CDR3 region has 18 residues. The V gene end was trimmed by 5 bases and the J gene end by 3 bases; junction bases not matched to a gene: 15. The CDR3 nucleotides read TGTGCCAGCAGTCCAGCCCCCGGCAGGGGGCGAGTCTACAATGAGCAGTTCTTC. It codes for CASSPAPGRGRVYNEQFF.

The rearrangement links TRBV4-1 to TRBJ1-2; D not certain. The germline gives CDR1 MGHRA, CDR2 YSYEKL. This CDR3 region has 13 residues. The V gene lost 1 base and the J gene lost 4 bases, with 7 bases spanning the gap. The CDR3: CASSQVRTYGYTF. The CDR3 DNA follows: TGCGCCAGCAGCCAAGTTCGGACCTATGGCTACACCTTC.

This clonotype turned up a few times. V gene TRBV7-9 combines with J gene TRBJ2-7; TRBD1 matches at 10 bases. The CDR3 runs 15 residues. V was pared by 1 base and J by 4 bases, with 4 bases of the junction left unmatched. CDR1 SEHNR and CDR2 FQNEAQ come from the germline V gene (reference sequence). The CDR3 bases are TGTGCCAGCAGCTTAGAAGGGGACAGGGGATACGAGCAGTACTTC. This encodes CASSLEGDRGYEQYF.

This clonotype has only a few counts. This rearrangement joins TRBV12-3 or TRBV12-4 to TRBJ2-2; 14 positions match TRBD2. The CDR3 sequence is 19 residues long. V lost 5 bases, J lost 0 bases, and 8 bases stayed unmatched. CDR3 DNA: TGTGCCAGCAGTGGGCCCGAGGGACTAGCGGGGGCGAACACCGGGGAGCTGTTTTTT. Translation: CASSGPEGLAGANTGELFF.

The chain joins TRBV5-4 to TRBJ1-4, with D perhaps TRBD1 (5 bases). Germline CDR1 SGHNT, CDR2 YYREEE (reference sequence). CDR3 length: 13 residues. Trimming removed 0 bases from V and 5 bases from J, with 5 bases in between. The CDR3 here is CASSLGQNEKLFF. The CDR3 coding sequence is TGTGCCAGCAGCTTGGGACAGAATGAAAAACTGTTTTTT.